This T cell receptor beta chain was identified during a study of T cells in Graves' hyperthyroidism and ophthalmopathy. Amplification of TCR beta CDR3 regions used RNA as the template. Carried out on the TCR CDR3, a first-round RT-PCR used the HTBI primer set. TCRdb called the multiplex PCR reads again in MiXCR, with one record for every CDR3 protein. This table holds hundreds of thousands of distinct CDR3 sequences, roughly 20% found once. Active moderate-to-severe ophthalmopathy, Clinical Activity Score at least 3, NOSPECS at least 4, under 3 months' duration. Diagnosis relied on clinical symptoms, serum thyroxine and TRAb, thyroid ultrasound and orbital computed tomography. Regarding this clonotype: The antigen remains unidentified.

Findings and limits, study-wide: Ophthalmopathy got predicted by the model a median roughly 6.4 months before its onset. The majority of expanded thyroid clonotypes above 0.001 also appeared in blood.

Per the germline V gene, CDR1 is SGHRS and CDR2 is YFSETQ. V shed 4 bases and J 5 bases; nucleotides not matched to a gene: 6. The CDR3 loop spans 16 amino acids. The chain links TRBV5-1 to TRBJ2-7, with TRBD2 matching 16 bases. Sequencing was performed on blood. The sequence was collected from a man in his thirties or forties with Graves' ophthalmopathy. This chain's CDR3 is CASSPGLAGGPNEQYF. CDR3 in DNA: TGCGCCAGCAGCCCGGGACTAGCGGGAGGGCCTAACGAGCAGTACTTC. Drawing the rest from reference TRBV5-1 and TRBJ2-7, the complete variable domain is KAGVTQTPRYLIKTRGQQVTLSCSPISGHRSVSWYQQTPGQGLQFLFEYFSETQRNKGNFPGRFSGRQFSNSRSEMNVSTLELGDSALYLCASSPGLAGGPNEQYFGPGTRLTVT.